The rows below give T cell receptor beta chains drawn from one sample of a study of shared clonotypes between healthy human individuals. Generated by immunoSEQ multiplex PCR, the TCRdb table keeps only in-frame clones and is missing some. Here the sample spans over a million clones, 70% to 80% being singletons. The sequencing input was memory CD4+ T cells from PBMCs. All receptors come from a man aged 18 to 29 in good health. Some clones in this sample may be carry-over from other donors' samples. Each CDR3 is given with its conserved first and last residue. Fields, in order: CDR3 protein, CDR3 DNA, CDR3 length, J gene, D gene, clone size, V gene. A D gene is named only where the DNA matches it firmly. Clone size appears in some rows only: once, few, many, or a class for an expanded clone.

cdr3_aa: CASSSRDRGNYGYTF
cdr3_nt: TGTGCCAGCAGCTCCAGGGACAGGGGGAATTATGGCTACACCTTC
cdr3_length: 15
j_call: TRBJ1-2
d_call: TRBD1
clone_size: NA
v_call: TRBV7-8

cdr3_aa: CASRRQPNTEAFF
cdr3_nt: TGTGCCAGCAGACGACAGCCTAACACTGAAGCTTTCTTT
cdr3_length: 13
j_call: TRBJ1-1
d_call: NA
clone_size: many
v_call: TRBV6-5

cdr3_aa: CASSLGGQGGQPQHF
cdr3_nt: TGTGCCAGCAGCTTGGGTGGGCAGGGCGGCCAGCCCCAGCATTTT
cdr3_length: 15
j_call: TRBJ1-5
d_call: NA
clone_size: NA
v_call: TRBV5-6

cdr3_aa: CASSQFGRSSYNEQFF
cdr3_nt: TGCGCCAGCAGCCAATTTGGGCGGAGCTCCTACAATGAGCAGTTCTTC
cdr3_length: 16
j_call: TRBJ2-1
d_call: NA
clone_size: NA
v_call: TRBV4-1

cdr3_aa: CASSLYGRTNNEQFF
cdr3_nt: TGCGCCAGCAGCTTGTATGGGAGGACAAACAATGAGCAGTTCTTC
cdr3_length: 15
j_call: TRBJ2-1
d_call: NA
clone_size: NA
v_call: TRBV5-1

cdr3_aa: CASSQYGTGTGYTF
cdr3_nt: TGCGCCAGCAGCCAGTACGGGACAGGGACTGGCTACACCTTC
cdr3_length: 14
j_call: TRBJ1-2
d_call: TRBD1
clone_size: NA
v_call: TRBV4-1

cdr3_aa: CASSQGLAYYNEQFF
cdr3_nt: TGTGCCAGCAGCCAGGGACTAGCGTACTACAATGAGCAGTTCTTC
cdr3_length: 15
j_call: TRBJ2-1
d_call: TRBD2
clone_size: NA
v_call: TRBV5-8

cdr3_aa: CASSLLGGDSETQYF
cdr3_nt: TGTGCCAGCAGCTTGTTGGGGGGCGACAGCGAGACCCAGTACTTC
cdr3_length: 15
j_call: TRBJ2-5
d_call: NA
clone_size: NA
v_call: TRBV5-4

cdr3_aa: CASSRPGAGGETQYF
cdr3_nt: TGTGCCAGCAGCCGCCCAGGGGCCGGGGGGGAGACCCAGTACTTC
cdr3_length: 15
j_call: TRBJ2-5
d_call: NA
clone_size: NA
v_call: TRBV11-2

cdr3_aa: CASSQDGPGGSGNTIYF
cdr3_nt: TGCGCCAGCAGCCAAGATGGCCCGGGGGGCTCTGGAAACACCATATATTTT
cdr3_length: 17
j_call: TRBJ1-3
d_call: NA
clone_size: NA
v_call: TRBV4-3

cdr3_aa: CASSSTGEGNTIYF
cdr3_nt: TGTGCCAGCAGTTCGACAGGGGAAGGAAACACCATATATTTT
cdr3_length: 14
j_call: TRBJ1-3
d_call: TRBD1
clone_size: few
v_call: TRBV28

cdr3_aa: CSATPDTQYF
cdr3_nt: TGCAGTGCTACTCCAGATACGCAGTATTTT
cdr3_length: 10
j_call: TRBJ2-3
d_call: NA
clone_size: NA
v_call: TRBV20-1

cdr3_aa: CASSYGGRKDEKLFF
cdr3_nt: TGTGCCAGCAGTTACGGGGGGAGGAAGGATGAAAAACTGTTTTTT
cdr3_length: 15
j_call: TRBJ1-4
d_call: NA
clone_size: NA
v_call: TRBV6-6

cdr3_aa: CASSLGGGTGELFF
cdr3_nt: TGTGCCAGCAGCTTGGGGGGCGGCACCGGGGAGCTGTTTTTT
cdr3_length: 14
j_call: TRBJ2-2
d_call: NA
clone_size: NA
v_call: TRBV7-2

cdr3_aa: CASSLAGTGEYAGELFF
cdr3_nt: TGCGCCAGCAGCTTGGCCGGGACAGGGGAATATGCCGGGGAGCTGTTTTTT
cdr3_length: 17
j_call: TRBJ2-2
d_call: TRBD1
clone_size: NA
v_call: TRBV5-1

cdr3_aa: CASNDLCYEQYF
cdr3_nt: TGTGCCAGCAACGACCTTTGCTACGAGCAGTACTTC
cdr3_length: 12
j_call: TRBJ2-7
d_call: NA
clone_size: NA
v_call: TRBV6-7

cdr3_aa: CASSFQGGNTEAFF
cdr3_nt: TGCGCCAGCAGCTTCCAGGGAGGGAACACTGAAGCTTTCTTT
cdr3_length: 14
j_call: TRBJ1-1
d_call: NA
clone_size: NA
v_call: TRBV5-1

cdr3_aa: CASSPTRGRQANYGYTF
cdr3_nt: TGTGCCAGCAGCCCTACCCGGGGTAGGCAGGCTAACTATGGCTACACCTTC
cdr3_length: 17
j_call: TRBJ1-2
d_call: NA
clone_size: NA
v_call: TRBV5-6

cdr3_aa: CASRTGSLFF
cdr3_nt: TGTGCCAGCAGGACAGGGTCACTGTTTTTT
cdr3_length: 10
j_call: TRBJ1-4
d_call: TRBD1
clone_size: NA
v_call: TRBV11-1

cdr3_aa: CASSDGRAWYEQYF
cdr3_nt: TGTGCCAGCAGTGATGGCAGGGCTTGGTACGAGCAGTACTTC
cdr3_length: 14
j_call: TRBJ2-7
d_call: NA
clone_size: once
v_call: TRBV6-1

cdr3_aa: CASSFLSPSGTTDTQYF
cdr3_nt: TGTGCCAGCAGTTTCCTCTCTCCTAGCGGGACCACAGATACGCAGTATTTT
cdr3_length: 17
j_call: TRBJ2-3
d_call: TRBD2
clone_size: once
v_call: TRBV27

cdr3_aa: CASSPLSGADTQYF
cdr3_nt: TGTGCCAGCAGCCCACTTTCGGGCGCAGATACGCAGTATTTT
cdr3_length: 14
j_call: TRBJ2-3
d_call: NA
clone_size: NA
v_call: TRBV9

cdr3_aa: CASSPLPSTYEQYF
cdr3_nt: TGTGCCAGCTCACCACTCCCTTCAACCTACGAGCAGTACTTC
cdr3_length: 14
j_call: TRBJ2-7
d_call: NA
clone_size: NA
v_call: TRBV18

cdr3_aa: CASRKRRDIRAFF
cdr3_nt: TGTGCCAGCAGAAAGAGGAGGGACATTCGGGCTTTCTTT
cdr3_length: 13
j_call: TRBJ1-1
d_call: NA
clone_size: few
v_call: TRBV6-6

cdr3_aa: CATKGAGQSNEKLFF
cdr3_nt: TGTGCCACTAAGGGGGCGGGACAGTCGAATGAAAAACTGTTTTTT
cdr3_length: 15
j_call: TRBJ1-4
d_call: TRBD1
clone_size: NA
v_call: TRBV27

cdr3_aa: CASSLSRPFDEQYF
cdr3_nt: TGTGCCAGCAGTTTATCCAGACCTTTCGACGAGCAGTACTTC
cdr3_length: 14
j_call: TRBJ2-7
d_call: NA
clone_size: NA
v_call: TRBV28

cdr3_aa: CASSPGLPGELFF
cdr3_nt: TGTGCCAGCTCACCGGGGCTGCCCGGGGAGCTGTTTTTT
cdr3_length: 13
j_call: TRBJ2-2
d_call: NA
clone_size: NA
v_call: TRBV18

cdr3_aa: CSARDHNAYEQFF
cdr3_nt: TGCAGCGCCCGGGACCACAACGCCTATGAGCAGTTCTTC
cdr3_length: 13
j_call: TRBJ2-1
d_call: NA
clone_size: NA
v_call: TRBV29-1

cdr3_aa: CASSLAQGRNYGYTF
cdr3_nt: TGTGCCAGCAGCTTGGCTCAGGGGAGGAACTATGGCTACACCTTC
cdr3_length: 15
j_call: TRBJ1-2
d_call: NA
clone_size: many
v_call: TRBV5-4

cdr3_aa: CASSVAPGVSYEQYF
cdr3_nt: TGTGCCAGCAGCGTAGCTCCGGGAGTCTCCTACGAGCAGTACTTC
cdr3_length: 15
j_call: TRBJ2-7
d_call: NA
clone_size: NA
v_call: TRBV9

cdr3_aa: CASSFPRVNQPQHF
cdr3_nt: TGTGCCAGCAGTTTTCCCAGGGTAAATCAGCCCCAGCATTTT
cdr3_length: 14
j_call: TRBJ1-5
d_call: NA
clone_size: NA
v_call: TRBV28

cdr3_aa: CASSSRGLRSAGELFF
cdr3_nt: TGTGCCAGCAGCTCCAGGGGGCTAAGGTCCGCCGGGGAGCTGTTTTTT
cdr3_length: 16
j_call: TRBJ2-2
d_call: TRBD1
clone_size: few
v_call: TRBV14

cdr3_aa: CASSFWASGSSYEQYF
cdr3_nt: TGTGCCAGCAGCTTCTGGGCTAGCGGGAGCTCCTACGAGCAGTACTTC
cdr3_length: 16
j_call: TRBJ2-7
d_call: TRBD2
clone_size: NA
v_call: TRBV7-2

cdr3_aa: CATSRERVPRTIQYF
cdr3_nt: TGTGCCACCAGCAGAGAAAGAGTCCCCCGGACCATTCAGTACTTC
cdr3_length: 15
j_call: TRBJ2-4
d_call: NA
clone_size: NA
v_call: TRBV15

cdr3_aa: CASSDRGNTEAFF
cdr3_nt: TGTGCCAGCAGTGACAGGGGGAACACTGAAGCTTTCTTT
cdr3_length: 13
j_call: TRBJ1-1
d_call: NA
clone_size: NA
v_call: TRBV6-1

cdr3_aa: CASSPSGPKETQYF
cdr3_nt: TGCGCCAGCAGCCCGAGCGGCCCAAAAGAGACCCAGTACTTC
cdr3_length: 14
j_call: TRBJ2-5
d_call: NA
clone_size: NA
v_call: TRBV5-1

cdr3_aa: CSAGGAGRGLYNEQFF
cdr3_nt: TGCAGCGCCGGGGGGGCGGGCAGGGGGCTTTACAATGAGCAGTTCTTC
cdr3_length: 16
j_call: TRBJ2-1
d_call: NA
clone_size: NA
v_call: TRBV29-1

cdr3_aa: CASSLGVPPGNTIYF
cdr3_nt: TGTGCCAGCAGCTTAGGGGTTCCCCCTGGAAACACCATATATTTT
cdr3_length: 15
j_call: TRBJ1-3
d_call: NA
clone_size: NA
v_call: TRBV11-2

cdr3_aa: CASRGLAGTGEQFF
cdr3_nt: TGTGCCAGCAGGGGACTAGCGGGAACCGGTGAGCAGTTCTTC
cdr3_length: 14
j_call: TRBJ2-1
d_call: TRBD2
clone_size: few
v_call: TRBV27

cdr3_aa: CASSFLEPRGSYNEQFF
cdr3_nt: TGCGCCAGCAGCTTCCTCGAGCCCAGGGGCTCCTACAATGAGCAGTTCTTC
cdr3_length: 17
j_call: TRBJ2-1
d_call: NA
clone_size: once
v_call: TRBV5-1

cdr3_aa: CSVERTGNEAFF
cdr3_nt: TGCAGCGTCGAAAGGACAGGGAATGAAGCTTTCTTT
cdr3_length: 12
j_call: TRBJ1-1
d_call: TRBD1
clone_size: NA
v_call: TRBV29-1

cdr3_aa: CASSYRTGDEKLFF
cdr3_nt: TGTGCCAGCAGTTATCGGACAGGGGATGAAAAACTGTTTTTT
cdr3_length: 14
j_call: TRBJ1-4
d_call: TRBD1
clone_size: NA
v_call: TRBV6-5

cdr3_aa: CASSRGTGGSNEQFF
cdr3_nt: TGTGCCAGCAGCCGAGGGACAGGGGGTTCAAATGAGCAGTTCTTC
cdr3_length: 15
j_call: TRBJ2-1
d_call: TRBD1
clone_size: NA
v_call: TRBV6-5

cdr3_aa: CASSLSGRPGELFF
cdr3_nt: TGTGCCAGCAGTTTAAGTGGGAGGCCCGGGGAGCTGTTTTTT
cdr3_length: 14
j_call: TRBJ2-2
d_call: NA
clone_size: NA
v_call: TRBV28

cdr3_aa: CASSQGGEKLFF
cdr3_nt: TGTGCCAGTTCACAGGGAGGTGAAAAACTGTTTTTT
cdr3_length: 12
j_call: TRBJ1-4
d_call: NA
clone_size: few
v_call: TRBV19

cdr3_aa: CASSLGQGGEQYF
cdr3_nt: TGCGCCAGCAGCTTGGGGCAGGGTGGCGAGCAGTACTTC
cdr3_length: 13
j_call: TRBJ2-7
d_call: NA
clone_size: once
v_call: TRBV5-1

cdr3_aa: CASSLQSGGDTEAFF
cdr3_nt: TGTGCCAGCAGCTTACAGTCCGGCGGGGACACTGAAGCTTTCTTT
cdr3_length: 15
j_call: TRBJ1-1
d_call: NA
clone_size: NA
v_call: TRBV7-9

cdr3_aa: CASSLYVASTDTQYF
cdr3_nt: TGTGCCAGCAGCTTATACGTCGCGAGCACAGATACGCAGTATTTT
cdr3_length: 15
j_call: TRBJ2-3
d_call: NA
clone_size: NA
v_call: TRBV7-9

cdr3_aa: CASSSRVDTEAFF
cdr3_nt: TGTGCCAGCTCAAGCCGGGTGGACACTGAAGCTTTCTTT
cdr3_length: 13
j_call: TRBJ1-1
d_call: NA
clone_size: few
v_call: TRBV18

cdr3_aa: CASSVRTPTYEQYF
cdr3_nt: TGTGCCAGCAGCGTCCGGACTCCGACCTACGAGCAGTACTTC
cdr3_length: 14
j_call: TRBJ2-7
d_call: NA
clone_size: NA
v_call: TRBV7-2

cdr3_aa: CASSLAGGRMADTQYF
cdr3_nt: TGCGCCAGCAGCTTGGCCGGGGGAAGAATGGCAGATACGCAGTATTTT
cdr3_length: 16
j_call: TRBJ2-3
d_call: NA
clone_size: NA
v_call: TRBV5-1

cdr3_aa: CASSRGTVNTEAFF
cdr3_nt: TGCGCCAGCAGCCGGGGGACAGTGAACACTGAAGCTTTCTTT
cdr3_length: 14
j_call: TRBJ1-1
d_call: TRBD1
clone_size: NA
v_call: TRBV4-1

cdr3_aa: CSVELGHVGADTQYF
cdr3_nt: TGCAGCGTTGAACTCGGGCATGTGGGAGCAGATACGCAGTATTTT
cdr3_length: 15
j_call: TRBJ2-3
d_call: NA
clone_size: NA
v_call: TRBV29-1

cdr3_aa: CASSLGAFETQYF
cdr3_nt: TGCGCCAGCAGCTTGGGGGCCTTTGAGACCCAGTACTTC
cdr3_length: 13
j_call: TRBJ2-5
d_call: NA
clone_size: NA
v_call: TRBV5-1

cdr3_aa: CASHDSGANVLTF
cdr3_nt: TGTGCCTCCCACGACTCTGGGGCCAACGTCCTGACTTTC
cdr3_length: 13
j_call: TRBJ2-6
d_call: NA
clone_size: NA
v_call: TRBV10-3